What follows are 32 T cell receptor beta chains derived from one specimen sequenced in a study of early T cells in non-severe SARS-CoV-2 infection. TCRdb re-called the 5' RACE reads with MiXCR, one entry per CDR3 protein. In the table there are some 57,000 distinct CDR3 sequences, more than 9% of which are singletons. Sequenced material: whole blood. The receptor source for this set is an adult who was a healthcare worker with PCR-confirmed SARS-CoV-2 infection or an uninfected control (not recorded which).

This clonotype was picked up many times. The chain recombines TRBV24-1 with TRBJ2-3, with 13 bases matching TRBD2. Germline CDR1 KGHDR, CDR2 SFDVKD. The CDR3 extends over 15 amino acids. The trim removed 3 bases at V and 6 bases at J, leaving 2 bases unmatched. The CDR3 region has the DNA TGTGCCACCAGTGATAGGACTAGCGGGAGTGATACGCAGTATTTT. Protein sequence: CATSDRTSGSDTQYF.

The rearrangement uses TRBV5-1 and TRBJ2-3, with D unclear. The ends were cut back, 4 bases at V and 2 bases at J, with 5 bases in the middle. CDR3 length: 12 residues. In germline, CDR1 is SGHRS, CDR2 YFSETQ. CDR3 sequence (DNA): TGCGCCAGCAGCCCTCCCACAGATACGCAGTATTTT. It specifies CASSPPTDTQYF.

The gene calls are TRBV28 and TRBJ1-6, with a possible D match to TRBD1 (5 bases). The germline gives CDR1 MDHEN, CDR2 SYDVKM. The CDR3 length is 15 residues. V lost 5 bases and J lost 6, with 14 bases in between. CDR3 loop: CASSIRTPTNSPLHF. CDR3 sequence (DNA): TGTGCCAGCAGTATTCGGACACCGACTAATTCACCCCTCCACTTT.

This clonotype has only a few counts. The chain recombines TRBV12-3 or TRBV12-4 with TRBJ1-5; the D is unclear. CDR3 size: 14 residues. The V and J ends lost 4 bases and 4 bases respectively, with 11 bases between them. The CDR3 DNA follows: TGTGCCAGCAGTTATGGGTGGAATAATCAGCCCCAGCATTTT. This encodes CASSYGWNNQPQHF.

This clonotype appeared many times. The CDR3 sequence: CASSTNDGLGSPLHF. CDR3 bases: TGTGCCAGCAGCACCAACGACGGGTTAGGGTCACCCCTCCACTTT. J is TRBJ1-6 and V is TRBV7-9, with D uncertain. This CDR3 has 15 amino acids. Germline V gene lookup returns CDR1 SEHNR and CDR2 FQNEAQ (reference sequence). The ends were cut back, 5 bases at V and 10 bases at J, with 18 bases in the middle.

This clonotype was recorded at least ten times. The V and J genes are TRBV6-1 and TRBJ1-5, with D uncertain. V lost 8 bases and J 3 bases, leaving 11 bases between the germline ends. The CDR3 extends over 13 amino acids. From germline, CDR1 is MNHNS and CDR2 SASEGT. This CDR3 is CASLGNYNQPQHF. CDR3 DNA sequence: TGTGCCAGCTTAGGGAACTACAATCAGCCCCAGCATTTT.

This clonotype was recorded at least ten times. The chain joins TRBV7-2 to TRBJ1-5, with 11 bases identical to TRBD1. The CDR3 is 16 residues long. Trimming at V came to 1 base and at J to 6 bases, leaving 5 bases not matched to a gene. CDR1 and CDR2 from the germline V gene are SGHTA and FQGNSA. The CDR3 sequence is CASSLVGTGGSQPQHF. For the CDR3, the DNA is TGTGCCAGCAGCTTAGTCGGGACAGGGGGATCTCAGCCCCAGCATTTT.

A few counts support this clonotype. This rearrangement joins TRBV7-3 to TRBJ2-7; 14 bases fit TRBD2. Germline CDR1 reads SGHTA; CDR2 reads FQGTGA. The V and J ends lost 5 bases and 7 bases, in that order; junction bases with no gene match: 13. The CDR3 runs to 17 residues. The DNA for the CDR3 is TGTGCCAGCAGCCCCGGGACTAGCGGGGGCGAACCTTCTGAGCAGTACTTC. As protein: CASSPGTSGGEPSEQYF.

The CDR3 region is CSVTQPGQEIHEQFF. In DNA, the CDR3 is TGCAGCGTTACTCAACCGGGACAAGAGATCCATGAGCAGTTCTTC. The chain combines TRBV29-1 with TRBJ2-1; TRBD1 is a possible D gene (6 bases). The V gene lost 5 bases and the J gene lost 8 bases, with 22 bases spanning the gap. The germline V gene encodes CDR1 SQVTM and CDR2 ANQGSEA. The CDR3 runs to 15 residues.

The table lists this clonotype with a few counts. This rearrangement joins TRBV12-3 or TRBV12-4 to TRBJ2-7; tentatively, D is TRBD1 or TRBD2 (5 bases each). V was clipped by 3 bases and J by 9 bases, with 9 bases between them. CDR3 length: 11 amino acids. Here the CDR3 reads CASSFGTGQYF. The DNA of the CDR3 is TGTGCCAGCAGTTTTGGGACGGGGCAGTACTTC.

This chain links TRBV5-1 with TRBJ2-3, with 9 bases identical to TRBD1. This CDR3 has 14 residues. Germline lookup yields CDR1 SGHRS and CDR2 YFSETQ. J lost 6 bases, V lost 4 bases, and 6 bases had no gene match. This CDR3 is CASSVGQGDDTQYF. DNA for the CDR3: TGCGCCAGCAGCGTGGGACAGGGTGATGATACGCAGTATTTT.

This clonotype came up a few times. This sequence joins TRBV5-4 and TRBJ2-3, with 13 bases lining up with TRBD2. The CDR3 has 17 amino acids. V lost 5 bases, J lost 0 bases, and 6 bases stayed unmatched. CDR1 is SGHNT, CDR2 YYREEE, per germline (reference sequence). The CDR3 sequence is CASSQRLAGGSTDTQYF. Here the CDR3 DNA reads TGTGCCAGCAGTCAGAGACTAGCGGGGGGAAGCACAGATACGCAGTATTTT.

The sample holds many counts of this clonotype. V usage is TRBV27 and J usage is TRBJ2-3; 7 bases are a match to TRBD2. The CDR3 consists of 13 residues. From germline, CDR1 is MNHEY and CDR2 SMNVEV (reference sequence). Losses at the gene ends were 10 bases for V and 4 bases for J; bases not matched to a gene: 8. CDR3 protein: CATRGVVPDTQYF. The CDR3 nucleotides read TGTGCCACCCGGGGGGTTGTGCCAGATACGCAGTATTTT.

There are many counts of this clonotype. J is TRBJ2-4 and V is TRBV20-1; no clear D. The CDR3 is made up of 16 amino acids. V was clipped by 4 bases and J by 1 base, with 17 bases between them. Germline V gene data show CDR1 as DFQATT and CDR2 as SNEGSKA (reference sequence). CDR3 amino acids: CSATDLQSAAKNIQYF. The CDR3 DNA sequence: TGCAGTGCTACGGACCTCCAATCAGCCGCCAAAAACATTCAGTACTTC.

This clonotype appeared many times. The rearrangement links TRBV28 to TRBJ2-5; D possibly uses TRBD1 or TRBD2 (5 bases each). Per the germline V gene, CDR1 is MDHEN and CDR2 is SYDVKM. Trimming removed 4 bases from V and 5 bases from J, with 14 bases in between. This CDR3 region has 14 residues. The CDR3 region is CASSSPRGVETQYF. In nucleotides, the CDR3 is TGTGCCAGCAGTTCCCCGAGAGGGGTGGAGACCCAGTACTTC.

This clonotype has a count of ten or more. The J gene is TRBJ2-7, the V gene TRBV6-2 or TRBV6-3, with 10 bases fitting TRBD1. The germline gives CDR1 MNHEY, CDR2 SVGEGT. The J segment lost 5 bases and the V segment lost 7 bases, leaving 11 bases of the junction unmatched. This CDR3 contains 15 residues. CDR3: CASNDPGQGSHEQYF. For the CDR3, the DNA is TGTGCCAGCAACGACCCGGGACAGGGGAGTCACGAGCAGTACTTC.

This clonotype was seen many times. The chain employs TRBV3-1 and TRBJ2-2; tentatively, D is TRBD2 (6 bases). The V end was cut by 1 base, the J end by 4 bases, with 22 bases between. The CDR3 runs 19 residues. CDR1 is LGHDT, CDR2 YNNKEL, per germline (reference sequence). Written as DNA, the CDR3 is TGTGCCAGCAGCCAAGTGACTAGTTTCTCGGAACCTTTCACCGGGGAGCTGTTTTTT. Translation: CASSQVTSFSEPFTGELFF.

This clonotype was seen only a few times. This chain uses TRBV4-1 with TRBJ1-2; no reliable D call. The germline gives CDR1 MGHRA, CDR2 YSYEKL. Trimming removed 1 base at V and 2 bases at J, with 5 bases between. This CDR3 is 13 amino acids long. DNA of the CDR3: TGCGCCAGCAGCCAAGGGTGGAACTATGGCTACACCTTC. Translated, it gives CASSQGWNYGYTF.

The sample holds many counts of this clonotype. The rearrangement links TRBV9 to TRBJ2-1; D is possibly TRBD1 (5 bases). There are 13 residues in the CDR3. V lost 4 bases and J 4 bases, leaving 9 bases between the germline ends. Per germline, CDR1 SGDLS and CDR2 YYNGEE. CDR3 in amino acids: CASSYTGYNEQFF. The CDR3 coding sequence is TGTGCCAGCAGCTATACAGGATACAATGAGCAGTTCTTC.

This clonotype is medium-sized by share. The chain uses TRBV12-3 or TRBV12-4 and TRBJ1-2, with unresolved D. The CDR3 runs 13 residues. Deletions cut 4 bases from V and 4 bases from J, with 10 bases between. The CDR3 DNA reads as TGTGCCAGCAGTTATGCCGGAGGCTATGGCTACACCTTC. Protein sequence: CASSYAGGYGYTF.

This clonotype was observed a few times. The V and J genes are TRBV2 and TRBJ2-3; TRBD2 matches 11 bases. This CDR3 is built from 17 residues. V was clipped by 6 bases and J by 6 bases; unmatched bases: 14. Germline V gene lookup returns CDR1 SNHLY and CDR2 FYNNEI. The CDR3 DNA reads TGTGCCAGCAGCCCAGACACTAGCGGGAGTGGCTTGGATACGCAGTATTTT. Encoded protein: CASSPDTSGSGLDTQYF.

This clonotype was seen at least ten times. The J gene is TRBJ1-6, the V gene TRBV4-3; D is ambiguous. The CDR3 covers 15 residues. V lost 0 bases and J 0 bases, leaving 3 bases between the germline ends. Germline V CDR1 and CDR2: LGHNA, YSLEER. The CDR3 protein is CASSQENSYNSPLHF. Here the CDR3 DNA reads TGCGCCAGCAGCCAAGAGAACTCCTATAATTCACCCCTCCACTTT.

This clonotype was recorded many times. V is TRBV5-6 and J is TRBJ1-4, with D hard to call. Trimming shortened V by 4 bases and J by 6 bases, and 19 bases separated the two germline ends. Germline V CDR1 and CDR2: SGHDT, YYEEEE. The CDR3 runs to 16 residues. For the CDR3, the DNA is TGTGCCAGCAGCGCCCAATCACGGAGGTTCTATGAAAAACTGTTTTTT. Translation: CASSAQSRRFYEKLFF.

Details on this clonotype: A much larger clone differs by one base, so this may be a read error. The CDR3 DNA reads as TGCAGTGCTCCTAAGACAGGGTCGTATGAGCAGTTCTTC. The encoded protein is CSAPKTGSYEQFF. The V and J genes are TRBV20-1 and TRBJ2-1, with 7 bases fitting TRBD1. This CDR3 has 13 amino acids. The trim removed 5 bases at V and 8 bases at J, leaving 9 bases unmatched. Germline V CDR1 and CDR2: DFQATT, SNEGSKA (reference sequence).

This clonotype was detected many times. The V gene is TRBV10-3, the J gene TRBJ2-1; a possible D gene is TRBD2 (5 bases). The V and J ends lost 8 bases and 0 bases respectively, with 14 bases between them. The CDR3 totals 15 residues. Germline V gene lookup returns CDR1 ENHRY and CDR2 SYGVKD. Here the CDR3 DNA reads TGTGCCATCGGCCCGGGAATAAGCTCCTACAATGAGCAGTTCTTC. Amino acids: CAIGPGISSYNEQFF.

This clonotype was observed at least ten times. This chain links TRBV6-4 with TRBJ2-2; TRBD2 matches at 7 bases. From germline, CDR1 is MRHNA and CDR2 SNTAGT. V gave up 2 bases and J gave up 5 bases; unmatched junction bases: 8. CDR3 length: 16 amino acids. CDR3 nucleotide sequence: TGTGCCAGCAGTGACACCGCGGGAGAGGGGACCGGGGAGCTGTTTTTT. Residues: CASSDTAGEGTGELFF.

The genes are TRBV29-1 and TRBJ1-1, with a possible D match to TRBD1 (5 bases). This CDR3 is built from 12 residues. Per germline, CDR1 SQVTM and CDR2 ANQGSEA. Trimming removed 6 bases from V and 0 bases from J, with 8 bases in between. DNA of the CDR3: TGCAGCGTAGGACACATGAACACTGAAGCTTTCTTT. Translated, it gives CSVGHMNTEAFF.

The chain employs TRBV7-3 and TRBJ2-3; TRBD1 aligns across 8 bases. Looked up from germline, CDR1 is SGHTA and CDR2 is FQGTGA. J gave up 2 bases and V 6 bases, and 7 bases lay outside the gene matches. There are 15 residues in the CDR3. As DNA, the CDR3 is TGTGCCAGCAGACGAGACCAGGGGGCCACAGATACGCAGTATTTT. This translates into CASRRDQGATDTQYF.

The chain uses TRBV11-2 and TRBJ2-7; TRBD2 agrees at 8 bases. Germline CDR1 reads SGHAT; CDR2 reads FQNNGV. The J segment lost 12 bases and the V segment lost 5 bases, leaving 6 bases of the junction unmatched. This CDR3 is 11 amino acids long. The DNA of the CDR3 is TGTGCCAGCAGCGCCTTAGCGGGGTCGTACTTC. This sequence encodes CASSALAGSYF.

The genes are TRBV2 and TRBJ2-7; perhaps TRBD1 as D (5 bases). Trimming stripped 5 bases from V and 2 bases from J, with 13 bases between. CDR3 size: 14 residues. Germline CDR1 reads SNHLY; CDR2 reads FYNNEI. CDR3 in amino acids: CASSRAGKTYEQYF. CDR3 in DNA: TGTGCCAGCAGTCGGGCAGGGAAAACCTACGAGCAGTACTTC.

This sequence joins TRBV20-1 and TRBJ2-7; D may correspond to TRBD1 or TRBD2 (6 bases each). CDR3 length equals 13 residues. Trimming cost V 6 bases and J 5 bases, with 17 bases left between them. Germline lookup yields CDR1 DFQATT and CDR2 SNEGSKA (reference sequence). DNA of the CDR3: TGCAGTGCGAATACAGGGACTTCGAACGAGCAGTACTTC. This translates into CSANTGTSNEQYF.

This clonotype was observed a handful of times. The genes are TRBV3-1 and TRBJ1-1, with D perhaps TRBD1 (5 bases). The ends were cut back, 2 bases at V and 1 base at J, with 14 bases in the middle. The length of the CDR3 is 16 residues. Germline-derived CDR1 and CDR2 are LGHDT and YNNKEL (reference sequence). CDR3 sequence: CASSQLPGTGNTEAFF. The DNA for the CDR3 is TGTGCCAGCAGCCAATTACCCGGGACGGGGAACACTGAAGCTTTCTTT.